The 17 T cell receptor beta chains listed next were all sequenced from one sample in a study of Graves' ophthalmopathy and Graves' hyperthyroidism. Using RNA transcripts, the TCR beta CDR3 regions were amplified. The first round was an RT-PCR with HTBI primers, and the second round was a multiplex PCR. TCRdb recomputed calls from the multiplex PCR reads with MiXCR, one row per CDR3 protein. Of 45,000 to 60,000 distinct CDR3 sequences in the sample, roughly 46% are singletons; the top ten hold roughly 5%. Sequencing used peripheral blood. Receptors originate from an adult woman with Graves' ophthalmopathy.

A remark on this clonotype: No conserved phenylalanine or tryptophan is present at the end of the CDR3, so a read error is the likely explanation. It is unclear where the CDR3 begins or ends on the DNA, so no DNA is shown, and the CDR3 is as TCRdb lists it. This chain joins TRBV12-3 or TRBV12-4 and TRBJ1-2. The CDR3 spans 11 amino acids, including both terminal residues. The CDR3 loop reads CASSLVGGGTV.

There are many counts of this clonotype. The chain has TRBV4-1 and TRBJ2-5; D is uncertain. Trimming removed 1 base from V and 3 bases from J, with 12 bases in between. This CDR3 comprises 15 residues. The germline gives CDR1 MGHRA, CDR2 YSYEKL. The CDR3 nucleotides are TGCGCCAGCAGCCAAGCACTAAAAGCCAAAGAGACCCAGTACTTC. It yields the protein CASSQALKAKETQYF.

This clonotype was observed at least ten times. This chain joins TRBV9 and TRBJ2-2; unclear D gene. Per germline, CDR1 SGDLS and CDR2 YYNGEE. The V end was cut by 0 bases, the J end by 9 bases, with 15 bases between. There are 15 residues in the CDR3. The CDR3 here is CASSVEGFPRWELFF. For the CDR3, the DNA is TGTGCCAGCAGCGTAGAGGGTTTCCCCCGGTGGGAGCTGTTTTTT.

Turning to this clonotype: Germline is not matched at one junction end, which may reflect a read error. As DNA, the CDR3 is TGTGCCAGCAGTGAAGGAGGGACAACTATGGCTGAAATACTGTTTTTT. Translation gives CASSEGGTTMAEILFF. The chain has TRBV6-1 and TRBJ1-4, with D maybe TRBD1 (6 bases). CDR3 length: 16 amino acids. CDR1 and CDR2 (germline): MNHNS, SASEGT.

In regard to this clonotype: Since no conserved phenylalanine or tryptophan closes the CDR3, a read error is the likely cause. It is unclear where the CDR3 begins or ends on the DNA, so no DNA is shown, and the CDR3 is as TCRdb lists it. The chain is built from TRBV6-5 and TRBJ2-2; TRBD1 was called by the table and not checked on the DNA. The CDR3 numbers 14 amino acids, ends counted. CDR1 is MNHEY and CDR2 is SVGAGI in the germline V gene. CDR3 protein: CASSQDTSKGELSL.

The CDR3 protein is CASRPGQLFEVPYEQYF. DNA for the CDR3: TGTGCCAGCAGGCCGGGACAGCTATTTGAAGTCCCCTACGAGCAGTACTTC. This chain uses TRBV27 with TRBJ2-7; 7 bases align to TRBD1. The ends lost 6 bases at V and 2 bases at J; junction bases unmatched: 16. This CDR3 comprises 17 residues. Germline CDR1 reads MNHEY; CDR2 reads SMNVEV (reference sequence).

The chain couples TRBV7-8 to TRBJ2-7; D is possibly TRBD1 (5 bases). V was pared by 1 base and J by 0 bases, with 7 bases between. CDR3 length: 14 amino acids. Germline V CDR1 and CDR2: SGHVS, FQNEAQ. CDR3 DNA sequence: TGTGCCAGCAGCTTAGTCGACAGCTCCTACGAGCAGTACTTC. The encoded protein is CASSLVDSSYEQYF.

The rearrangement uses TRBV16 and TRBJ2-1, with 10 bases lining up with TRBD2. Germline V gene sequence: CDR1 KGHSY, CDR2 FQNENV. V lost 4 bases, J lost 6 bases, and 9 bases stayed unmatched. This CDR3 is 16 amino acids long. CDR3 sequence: CASSPSLAGSLNEQFF. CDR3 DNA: TGTGCCAGCAGCCCCTCACTAGCGGGGAGCCTCAATGAGCAGTTCTTC.

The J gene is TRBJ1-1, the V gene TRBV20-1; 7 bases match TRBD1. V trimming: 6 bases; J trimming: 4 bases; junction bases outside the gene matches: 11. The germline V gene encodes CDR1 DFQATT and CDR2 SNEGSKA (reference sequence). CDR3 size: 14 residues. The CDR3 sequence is CSAGQTGLSTEAFF. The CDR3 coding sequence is TGCAGTGCGGGTCAGACAGGGCTGAGCACTGAAGCTTTCTTT.

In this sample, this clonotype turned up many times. CDR3 sequence (DNA): TGTGCCAGCAGCTGGACTCAAGAGGGGACCGGGGAGCTGTTTTTT. This gives the protein CASSWTQEGTGELFF. V gene TRBV7-2 combines with J gene TRBJ2-2; D may match TRBD1 or TRBD2 (5 bases each). CDR1 and CDR2 from the germline V gene are SGHTA and FQGNSA. The CDR3 covers 15 residues. Trimming left V 4 bases short and J 5 bases short, with 14 bases between. Full variable domain (remainder filled in from reference TRBV7-2 and TRBJ2-2): GAGVSQSPSNKVTEKGKDVELRCDPISGHTALYWYRQSLGQGLEFLIYFQGNSAPDKSGLPSDRFSAERTGGSVSTLTIQRTQQEDSAVYLCASSWTQEGTGELFFGEGSRLTVL.

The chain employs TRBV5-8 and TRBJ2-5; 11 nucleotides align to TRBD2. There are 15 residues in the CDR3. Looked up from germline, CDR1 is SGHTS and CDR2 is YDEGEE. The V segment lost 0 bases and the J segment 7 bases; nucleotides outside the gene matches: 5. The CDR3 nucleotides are TGTGCCAGCAGCTTGGCCGGGCTAGCGGGAGGGACCCAGTACTTC. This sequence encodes CASSLAGLAGGTQYF.

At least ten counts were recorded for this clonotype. DNA of the CDR3: TGCGCCAGCAGCTTGGGTGGGCAAGAGACCCAGTACTTC. Translated, it gives CASSLGGQETQYF. The chain employs TRBV5-1 and TRBJ2-5; no definite D call. The V and J ends lost 0 bases and 2 bases respectively, with 5 bases between them. Germline-derived CDR1 and CDR2 are SGHRS and YFSETQ. The CDR3 runs to 13 residues.

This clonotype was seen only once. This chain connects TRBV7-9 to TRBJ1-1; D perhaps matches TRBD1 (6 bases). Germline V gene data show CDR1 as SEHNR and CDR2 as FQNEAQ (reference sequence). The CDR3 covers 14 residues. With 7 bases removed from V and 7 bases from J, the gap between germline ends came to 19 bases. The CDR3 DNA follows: TGTGCCAGCACCGCCTTTCCAGGGGAGAATGAAGCTTTCTTT. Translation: CASTAFPGENEAFF.

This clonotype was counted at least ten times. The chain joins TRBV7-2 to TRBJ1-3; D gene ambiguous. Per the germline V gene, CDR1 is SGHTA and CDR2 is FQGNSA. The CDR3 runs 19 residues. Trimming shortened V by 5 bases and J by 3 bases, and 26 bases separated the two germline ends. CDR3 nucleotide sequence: TGTGCCAGCAGCCCGGAGAGGTCTATCACCAGGAGCGTTGGAAACACCATATATTTT. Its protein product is CASSPERSITRSVGNTIYF.

CDR3 in amino acids: CSAEGRPSSGANVLTF. CDR3 sequence (DNA): TGCAGTGCTGAGGGGCGACCGTCCTCTGGGGCCAACGTCCTGACTTTC. V usage is TRBV20-1 and J usage is TRBJ2-6, with D tentatively TRBD1 or TRBD2 (5 bases each). Per the germline V gene, CDR1 is DFQATT and CDR2 is SNEGSKA (reference sequence). Deletions cut 5 bases from V and 0 bases from J, with 14 bases between. This CDR3 is built from 16 residues.

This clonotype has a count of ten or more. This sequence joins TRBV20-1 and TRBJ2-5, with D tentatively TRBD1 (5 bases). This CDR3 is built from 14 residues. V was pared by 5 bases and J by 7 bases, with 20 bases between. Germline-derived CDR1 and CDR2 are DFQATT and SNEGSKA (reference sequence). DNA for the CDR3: TGCAGTGCTGCGTCACCCGGACAAGTCGGGACCCAGTACTTC. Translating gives CSAASPGQVGTQYF.

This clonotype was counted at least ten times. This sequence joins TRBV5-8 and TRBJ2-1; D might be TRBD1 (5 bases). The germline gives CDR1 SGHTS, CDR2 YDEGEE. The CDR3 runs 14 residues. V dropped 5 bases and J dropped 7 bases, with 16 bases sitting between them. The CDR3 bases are TGTGCCAGCAGTTCTGGACGGGCAGGGAATGAGCAGTTCTTC. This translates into CASSSGRAGNEQFF. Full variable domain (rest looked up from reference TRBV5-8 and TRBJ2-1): EAGVTQSPTHLIKTRGQQATLRCSPISGHTSVYWYQQALGLGLQFLLWYDEGEERNRGNFPPRFSGRQFPNYSSELNVNALELEDSALYLCASSSGRAGNEQFFGPGTRLTVL.